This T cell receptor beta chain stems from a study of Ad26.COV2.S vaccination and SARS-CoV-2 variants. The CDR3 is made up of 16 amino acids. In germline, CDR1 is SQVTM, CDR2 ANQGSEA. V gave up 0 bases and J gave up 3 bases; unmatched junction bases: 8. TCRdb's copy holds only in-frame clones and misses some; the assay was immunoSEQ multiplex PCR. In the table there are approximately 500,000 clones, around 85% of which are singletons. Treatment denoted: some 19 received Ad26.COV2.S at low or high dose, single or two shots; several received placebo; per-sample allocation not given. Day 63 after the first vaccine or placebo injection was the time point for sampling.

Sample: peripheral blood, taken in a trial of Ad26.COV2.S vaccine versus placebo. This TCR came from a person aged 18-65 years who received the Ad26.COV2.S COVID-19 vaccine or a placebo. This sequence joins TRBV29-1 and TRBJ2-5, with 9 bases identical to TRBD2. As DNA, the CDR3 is TGCAGCGTTGAAGATCCAATGGCTAGCGGGAAAGAGACCCAGTACTTC. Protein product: CSVEDPMASGKETQYF.